A single sample gave rise to the 23 T cell receptor beta chains below, sequenced in a study of blood T cell repertoires in COVID-19. Produced via immunoSEQ multiplex PCR; TCRdb's table is partial and in-frame only. Among around 310,000 clones listed, nearly 90% were seen once. Sequenced: PBMCs or T cells enriched from blood (not recorded which). All receptors derive from a woman aged 30 to 39 who had recovered from COVID-19.

The chain links TRBV19 to TRBJ2-7; 8 positions match TRBD1. The CDR3 spans 14 residues. Unmatched junction bases numbered 1, after V lost 3 bases and J lost 0 bases. Germline CDR1 is LNHDA and CDR2 is SQIVND (reference sequence). CDR3 DNA sequence: TGTGCCAGTAGTATCAGGGGGCTCTCCTACGAGCAGTACTTC. Its protein product is CASSIRGLSYEQYF.

The chain recombines TRBV6-1 with TRBJ2-7, with D possibly TRBD1 on 6 matching bases. CDR3 length: 15 amino acids. V dropped 2 bases and J dropped 2 bases, with 13 bases sitting between them. Per germline, CDR1 MNHNS and CDR2 SASEGT. The CDR3: CASSESSGDPYEQYF. The CDR3 nucleotides are TGTGCCAGCAGTGAATCCTCAGGGGACCCCTACGAGCAGTACTTC.

The chain joins TRBV30 to TRBJ2-4; perhaps TRBD2 as D (5 bases). The CDR3 has 13 amino acids. The germline gives CDR1 GTSNPN, CDR2 SVGIG (reference sequence). The V end was cut by 5 bases, the J end by 8 bases, with 16 bases between. The CDR3 loop reads CAWRPVAGDIQYF. For the CDR3, the DNA is TGTGCCTGGCGCCCGGTGGCCGGGGACATTCAGTACTTC. Full variable domain (missing parts from reference TRBV30 and TRBJ2-4): SQTIHQWPATLVQPVGSPLSLECTVEGTSNPNLYWYRQAAGRGLQLLFYSVGIGQISSEVPQNLSASRPQDRQFILSSKKLLLSDSGFYLCAWRPVAGDIQYFGAGTRLSVL.

This clone has only one observation. V usage is TRBV13 and J usage is TRBJ1-2; 7 bases are shared with TRBD1. Germline assignment: CDR1 PRHDT and CDR2 FYEKMQ (reference sequence). The junction had 4 bases not matched to a gene; V was cut back by 5 bases and J by 4 bases. The CDR3 contains 13 residues. The chain's CDR3 is CASSRDSLYGYTF. CDR3 nucleotide sequence: TGTGCCAGCAGCCGGGACAGCCTCTATGGCTACACCTTC.

As for this clone: Distinct nucleotide sequences in the sample also encode this CDR3. The chain has TRBV4-3 and TRBJ2-5, with TRBD1 identical over 8 bases. V was clipped by 1 base and J by 4 bases; unmatched bases: 2. Germline assignment: CDR1 LGHNA and CDR2 YSLEER. CDR3 length: 14 residues. CDR3 residues: CASSQGQGPETQYF. DNA for the CDR3: TGCGCCAGCAGCCAAGGACAGGGGCCAGAGACCCAGTACTTC.

This chain uses TRBV27 with TRBJ1-2; D might be TRBD1 (6 bases). The CDR3 runs 16 residues. The V end lost 5 bases, the J end lost 4 bases, and 20 bases lay between the germline ends. The germline CDR1 and CDR2 sequences are MNHEY and SMNVEV (reference sequence). This CDR3 is CASSMTGTTTPYGYTF. As DNA, the CDR3 is TGTGCCAGCAGTATGACCGGGACAACTACTCCCTATGGCTACACCTTC.

The chain is built from TRBV11-2 and TRBJ2-1, with 7 bases lining up with TRBD1. Germline loops: CDR1 SGHAT, CDR2 FQNNGV. V was pared by 4 bases and J by 16 bases, with 16 bases of the junction left unmatched. This CDR3 is 14 amino acids long. The CDR3 bases are TGTGCCAGCAGCTGGTCCGGGACAGTTTCAGGAGGTTTCTTC. Translating it yields CASSWSGTVSGGFF.

This rearrangement joins TRBV5-1 to TRBJ1-6; 8 positions match TRBD1. Germline trimming cut 0 bases from V and 10 bases from J; bases unmatched to any gene: 3. This CDR3 has 14 amino acids. Germline assignment: CDR1 SGHRS and CDR2 YFSETQ. CDR3 nucleotides: TGCGCCAGCAGCTTGGGGACAGGGACCTCACCCCTCCACTTT. This gives the protein CASSLGTGTSPLHF.

The chain carries TRBV7-9 and TRBJ2-5; D may be TRBD2 (6 bases). V gave up 4 bases and J gave up 7 bases, with 22 bases separating them. The CDR3 runs 16 residues. Germline V CDR1 and CDR2: SEHNR, FQNEAQ (reference sequence). In nucleotides, the CDR3 is TGTGCCAGCAGCTCTATTACGGGAGTCACGGCGGGGACCCAGTACTTC. Its translation: CASSSITGVTAGTQYF.

The rearrangement links TRBV2 to TRBJ2-2; 7 nucleotides line up with TRBD2. The ends lost 9 bases at V and 0 bases at J; junction bases unmatched: 7. The CDR3 has 15 amino acids. The germline V gene encodes CDR1 SNHLY and CDR2 FYNNEI. The CDR3, as DNA: TGTGCCAGAAGGGGACTATACTCGAACACCGGGGAGCTGTTTTTT. Its translation: CARRGLYSNTGELFF.

The chain uses TRBV13 and TRBJ2-5; 8 positions agree with TRBD2. V lost 4 bases, J lost 5 bases, and 21 bases stayed unmatched. The CDR3 totals 19 residues. Germline V gene lookup returns CDR1 PRHDT and CDR2 FYEKMQ (reference sequence). For the CDR3, the DNA is TGTGCCAGCAGCTACAGACCCCCGGCACTAGCGGCGAGGGGGGAGACCCAGTACTTC. It yields the protein CASSYRPPALAARGETQYF.

The CDR3 coding sequence is TGCGCCAGCAGCCCACTAGCGGGAGGGAGCACAGATACGCAGTATTTT. Its translation is CASSPLAGGSTDTQYF. The J gene is TRBJ2-3, the V gene TRBV5-1; 13 nucleotides line up with TRBD2. The V gene end was trimmed by 4 bases and the J gene end by 0 bases; junction bases not matched to a gene: 2. The germline V gene has CDR1 SGHRS and CDR2 YFSETQ. The CDR3 runs 16 residues.

This chain connects TRBV28 to TRBJ2-5; 10 nucleotides match TRBD1. J was trimmed by 4 bases and V by 5 bases; bases with no gene match: 13. Germline CDR1 MDHEN, CDR2 SYDVKM. This CDR3 region has 17 residues. In DNA form, the CDR3 reads TGTGCCAGCAGTCACCGGGACAGGGGACTGAATGTAGAGACCCAGTACTTC. Protein sequence: CASSHRDRGLNVETQYF. Full variable domain (rest looked up from reference TRBV28 and TRBJ2-5): DVKVTQSSRYLVKRTGEKVFLECVQDMDHENMFWYRQDPGLGLRLIYFSYDVKMKEKGDIPEGYSVSREKKERFSLILESASTNQTSMYLCASSHRDRGLNVETQYFGPGTRLLVL.

The chain joins TRBV9 to TRBJ1-2; D might be TRBD1 (6 bases). From germline, CDR1 is SGDLS and CDR2 YYNGEE. This CDR3 is 15 amino acids long. Trimming removed 4 bases at V and 1 base at J, with 14 bases between. CDR3 region: CASSPRTARNYGYTF. The DNA for the CDR3 is TGTGCCAGCAGCCCCCGGACAGCCCGTAACTATGGCTACACCTTC.

This rearrangement joins TRBV6-5 to TRBJ1-2; 8 positions match TRBD1. The trim removed 6 bases at V and 6 bases at J, leaving 12 bases unmatched. This CDR3 spans 15 amino acids. The germline gives CDR1 MNHEY, CDR2 SVGAGI. CDR3 sequence: CASRPVGTGTDGYTF. For the CDR3, the DNA is TGTGCCAGCAGACCAGTAGGGACAGGAACAGATGGCTACACCTTC.

The chain carries TRBV19 and TRBJ1-5; TRBD1 matches 7 bases. The length of the CDR3 is 15 residues. Germline V gene lookup returns CDR1 LNHDA and CDR2 SQIVND (reference sequence). J gave up 6 bases and V 5 bases, and 10 bases lay outside the gene matches. CDR3 in amino acids: CASSEIDRDGQPQHF. In DNA, the CDR3 is TGTGCCAGTAGTGAGATTGACAGGGATGGTCAGCCCCAGCATTTT. The full variable domain, its missing parts supplied by reference TRBV19 and TRBJ1-5, is DGGITQSPKYLFRKEGQNVTLSCEQNLNHDAMYWYRQDPGQGLRLIYYSQIVNDFQKGDIAEGYSVSREKKESFPLTVTSAQKNPTAFYLCASSEIDRDGQPQHFGDGTRLSIL.

The chain joins TRBV11-2 to TRBJ1-3; 8 bases agree with TRBD1. There are 19 residues in the CDR3. The J segment lost 3 bases and the V segment lost 2 bases, leaving 15 bases of the junction unmatched. Germline CDR1 is SGHAT and CDR2 is FQNNGV. DNA for the CDR3: TGTGCCAGCAGCTTACAGGGGGCTTTCCGATTTTCCGGTGGAAACACCATATATTTT. Protein: CASSLQGAFRFSGGNTIYF.

The CDR3 DNA reads TGTGCCAGCAGTGAACTAGATAAACCATACAATGAGCAGTTCTTC. Protein: CASSELDKPYNEQFF. The V call is TRBV25-1, the J call TRBJ2-1; D gene unclear. Trimming pared 2 bases from V and 4 bases from J, leaving 12 bases between. The CDR3 loop spans 15 amino acids. Germline V gene sequence: CDR1 MGHDK, CDR2 SYGVNS.

This chain uses TRBV5-4 with TRBJ1-1; 9 bases are a match to TRBD1. The CDR3 length is 15 residues. From germline, CDR1 is SGHNT and CDR2 YYREEE (reference sequence). Trimming removed 1 base from V and 4 bases from J; junction bases left unmatched: 5. CDR3 region: CASSLSGTGLTEAFF. In nucleotides, the CDR3 is TGTGCCAGCAGCTTGTCTGGGACAGGGCTCACTGAAGCTTTCTTT.

The rearrangement links TRBV29-1 to TRBJ2-3; D is undetermined. Germline V gene lookup returns CDR1 SQVTM and CDR2 ANQGSEA. The CDR3 spans 13 residues. The V end was cut by 3 bases, the J end by 1 base, with 8 bases between. The CDR3 reads CSVDTSGTDTQYF. CDR3 DNA: TGCAGCGTTGACACCTCAGGCACAGATACGCAGTATTTT.

This clone occurred once. The rearrangement links TRBV5-6 to TRBJ2-7, with D possibly TRBD2 on 5 matching bases. CDR3 length: 17 amino acids. Germline V lookup: CDR1 SGHDT, CDR2 YYEEEE. With 0 bases removed from V and 1 base from J, the gap between germline ends came to 17 bases. This CDR3 reads CASSLALSNRLSYEQYF. The CDR3 region has the DNA TGTGCCAGCAGCTTGGCCCTTTCCAACAGACTATCCTACGAGCAGTACTTC.

The V gene is TRBV2, the J gene TRBJ1-3; 7 positions agree with TRBD1. V lost 7 bases, J lost 10 bases, and 16 bases stayed unmatched. The CDR3 totals 15 residues. CDR1 is SNHLY and CDR2 is FYNNEI in the germline V gene. The CDR3: CASKPGQVQFGTIYF. CDR3 DNA: TGTGCCAGCAAGCCCGGACAGGTCCAGTTCGGGACCATATATTTT. Full variable domain (missing parts from reference TRBV2 and TRBJ1-3): EPEVTQTPSHQVTQMGQEVILRCVPISNHLYFYWYRQILGQKVEFLVSFYNNEISEKSEIFDDQFSVERPDGSNFTLKIRSTKLEDSAMYFCASKPGQVQFGTIYFGEGSWLTVV.

This rearrangement joins TRBV19 to TRBJ2-7; TRBD2 is a possible D gene (6 bases). Trimming removed 0 bases from V and 2 bases from J, with 17 bases in between. The CDR3 consists of 17 residues. The V gene's germline CDR1 is LNHDA and CDR2 SQIVND (reference sequence). The CDR3 DNA reads TGTGCCAGTAGTATAGATGCTTTGGCTAGCGAGGCCTACGAGCAGTACTTC. Its translation: CASSIDALASEAYEQYF.